This section outlines one T cell receptor beta chain sequence together with its context. Original processing notes: Nucleated cell number was recorded as an estimate derived from reference gene primer amplification. Assay used: immunoSEQ multiplex PCR; TCRdb lists only in-frame clones, some missing. That table furnishes V, J and clone size, whereas the DNA furnished D and trimming. The table includes about 170,000 clones, approximately 86% detected once. The CDR3 totals 13 residues. V was pared by 8 bases and J by 5 bases, with 5 bases of the junction left unmatched. Germline values: CDR1 MNHEY, CDR2 SVGAGI. The sample belongs to a study of blood T cell repertoires in COVID-19. Study as a whole: There were acute and convalescent COVID-19 samples, and they came from the United States, Italy and Spain. The analysed material was cDNA or gDNA that came from T cells, B-cell-depleted T cells, or PBMCs.

The origin of this receptor is a woman over 75 in a cohort sampled during active or convalescent COVID-19. The rearrangement uses TRBV6-5 and TRBJ2-3; 9 positions match TRBD2. The source material was peripheral blood. The CDR3 here is CASGKREEDTQYF. The DNA of the CDR3 is TGTGCCAGCGGAAAGCGGGAGGAAGATACGCAGTATTTT.